A selection of T cell receptor beta chains follows, all from one sample in a study of persistence of HIV-infected CD4 T cells. The antigens these receptors bind are not known. Generated by immunoSEQ multiplex PCR, the TCRdb table keeps only in-frame clones and is missing some. The table shows some 30,000 clones, with 65% to 75% occurring only once. This sample comprised CD4+ T cells sorted from PBMCs after roughly 18-hour stimulation, obtained from a patient who received antiretroviral therapy. These receptors originate from an adult man with HIV who was CMV-seropositive. The conserved cysteine and the conserved F or W are not part of the CDR3 here. Each record gives: V gene, J gene, CDR3 protein.

TRBV6-6,TRBJ1-2,ASSYGGAYGYT
TRBV18,TRBJ1-1,ASSPPGRGGTEAF
TRBV27,TRBJ2-2,ASSLSPFATGTGELF
TRBV5-1,TRBJ2-2,ASMGQGNTGELF
TRBV27,TRBJ1-6,ASRGAANSPLH
TRBV30,TRBJ1-4,AWSAGSRTNEKLF
TRBV6-2/TRBV6-3,TRBJ2-1,ASSLTGPYEQF
TRBV15,TRBJ1-1,ATSRDTGYTEAF
TRBV7-3,TRBJ2-7,ASSLGVSYEQY
TRBV3-1/TRBV3-2,TRBJ1-5,ASSQASGDQPQH
TRBV20-1,TRBJ1-5,SASIGGLWDQPQH
TRBV9,TRBJ2-3,ASSRGTDTQY
TRBV19,TRBJ2-1,ASRAGTSGDLYNEQF
TRBV6-5,TRBJ2-6,AARTGGSGANVLT
TRBV6-6,TRBJ1-2,ASSEQRDYGYT
TRBV27,TRBJ2-3,ASSPTGLAVTTDTQY
TRBV28,TRBJ1-1,ASGTVNTEAF
TRBV2,TRBJ1-5,ASSLSRGGNQPQH
TRBV18,TRBJ2-2,ASSKLGELF
TRBV20-1,TRBJ2-7,SATDRGWSEQY
TRBV2,TRBJ1-6,ASRPAGNSPLH
TRBV6-2/TRBV6-3,TRBJ1-4,ASSPGQGRGEKLF
TRBV28,TRBJ2-4,ASSSHQTPGVQY
TRBV10-3,TRBJ1-3,AISESGRRGSSGNTIY
TRBV7-8,TRBJ2-7,ASSSTLDHYEQY
TRBV7-8,TRBJ2-4,ASSPTGRLAKNIQY
TRBV4-1,TRBJ1-4,ASSPGMAATNEKLF
TRBV9,TRBJ1-5,ASSVDGRGNQPQH
TRBV4-1,TRBJ2-1,ASSQDRGRGIEQF
TRBV6-6,TRBJ1-1,ASSYAGANTEAF
TRBV6-1,TRBJ2-2,ASSFLQGSGELF
TRBV15,TRBJ2-7,ATSRDHQSYEQY
TRBV6-5,TRBJ2-7,ASSMNGIEGEQY
TRBV5-6,TRBJ2-1,ASSLFGHTDNEQF
TRBV12-3/TRBV12-4,TRBJ2-3,ASRAETDTQY
TRBV7-8,TRBJ2-6,ASSPRVAGSSGANVLT
TRBV11-3,TRBJ2-3,ASSLESQGGDGDTQY
TRBV18,TRBJ1-3,ASSISGTATSGNTIY
TRBV6-5,TRBJ1-6,ASSYFQGNSPLH
TRBV9,TRBJ1-4,ASSVAGEKLF
TRBV28,TRBJ1-1,ASIPGQQGGEAF
TRBV28,TRBJ1-3,ASSPLQGAGNTIY
TRBV29-1,TRBJ1-1,SVRPGQSNTEAF